The present TCR beta chain was sequenced within a study of cytomegalovirus exposure and HLA in healthy donors. Comments on this clone: Its antigen remains unidentified.

The PCR contained 60 Vbeta and 13 Jbeta primers. Libraries were prepared by immunoSEQ multiplex PCR; TCRdb keeps only in-frame clonotypes and omits some of them. This table has about 97,000 clones, around four fifths appearing once. Whole-study findings and limits: Published work reported that the classifier diagnosed cytomegalovirus status with high specificity and sensitivity.

Trimming removed 6 bases at V and 7 bases at J, with 10 bases between. Germline assignment: CDR1 MNHEY and CDR2 SVGAGI. This CDR3 comprises 13 residues. The clonotype comes from a man aged 40-50 years in good health and CMV-seronegative. V gene TRBV6-5 combines with J gene TRBJ1-6; no reliable D call. Sequenced material: PBMCs. Here the CDR3 DNA reads TGTGCCAGCAGGATTGGGAGGAATTCACCCCTCCACTTT. This sequence encodes CASRIGRNSPLHF.